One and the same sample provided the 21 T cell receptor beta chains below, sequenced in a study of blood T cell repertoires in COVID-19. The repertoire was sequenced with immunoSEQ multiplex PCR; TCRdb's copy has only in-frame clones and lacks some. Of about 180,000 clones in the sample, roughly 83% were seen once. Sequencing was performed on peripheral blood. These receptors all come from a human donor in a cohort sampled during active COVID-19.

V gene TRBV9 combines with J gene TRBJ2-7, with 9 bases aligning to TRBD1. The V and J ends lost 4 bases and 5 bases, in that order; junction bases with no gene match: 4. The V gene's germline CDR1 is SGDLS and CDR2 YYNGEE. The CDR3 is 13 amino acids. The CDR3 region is CASSLGQGNEQYF. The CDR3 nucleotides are TGTGCCAGCAGCCTAGGACAGGGGAACGAGCAGTACTTC.

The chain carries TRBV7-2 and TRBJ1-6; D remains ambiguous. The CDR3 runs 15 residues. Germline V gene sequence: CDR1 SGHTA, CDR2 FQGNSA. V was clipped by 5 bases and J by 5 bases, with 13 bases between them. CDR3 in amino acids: CASSPDKENNSPLHF. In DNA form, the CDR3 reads TGTGCCAGCAGCCCAGACAAGGAAAATAATTCACCCCTCCACTTT.

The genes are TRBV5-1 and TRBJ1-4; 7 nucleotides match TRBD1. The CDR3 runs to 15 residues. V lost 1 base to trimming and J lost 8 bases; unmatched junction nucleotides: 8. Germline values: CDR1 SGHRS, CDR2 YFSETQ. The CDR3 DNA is TGCGCCAGCAGCTTGCTGACAGGGCGGGTAGAAAAACTGTTTTTT. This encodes CASSLLTGRVEKLFF.

The CDR3 loop is CASSSREGVTTDTQYF. The CDR3, as DNA: TGTGCCAGCAGCTCCCGGGAGGGGGTGACCACAGATACGCAGTATTTT. V and J are TRBV9 and TRBJ2-3; 8 bases are a match to TRBD2. Unmatched junction bases numbered 9, after V lost 4 bases and J lost 2 bases. This CDR3 region has 16 residues. In germline, CDR1 is SGDLS, CDR2 YYNGEE.

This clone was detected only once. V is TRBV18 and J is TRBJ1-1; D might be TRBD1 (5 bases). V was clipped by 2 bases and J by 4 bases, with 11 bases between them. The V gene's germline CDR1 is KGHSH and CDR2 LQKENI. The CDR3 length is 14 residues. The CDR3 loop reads CASSPSTGVTEAFF. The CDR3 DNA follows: TGTGCCAGCTCACCATCTACGGGGGTCACTGAAGCTTTCTTT.

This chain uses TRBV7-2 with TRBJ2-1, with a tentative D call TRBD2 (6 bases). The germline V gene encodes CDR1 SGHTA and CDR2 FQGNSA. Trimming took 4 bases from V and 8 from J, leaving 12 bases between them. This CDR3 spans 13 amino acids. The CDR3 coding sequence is TGTGCCAGCAGCTCGACTAGGTCTGATGAGCAGTTCTTC. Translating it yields CASSSTRSDEQFF.

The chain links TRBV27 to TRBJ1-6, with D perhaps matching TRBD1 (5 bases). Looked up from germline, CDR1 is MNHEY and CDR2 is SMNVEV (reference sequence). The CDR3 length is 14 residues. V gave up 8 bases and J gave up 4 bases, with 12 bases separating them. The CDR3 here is CASGQTEYNSPLHF. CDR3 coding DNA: TGTGCCAGCGGGCAGACAGAGTATAATTCACCCCTCCACTTT.

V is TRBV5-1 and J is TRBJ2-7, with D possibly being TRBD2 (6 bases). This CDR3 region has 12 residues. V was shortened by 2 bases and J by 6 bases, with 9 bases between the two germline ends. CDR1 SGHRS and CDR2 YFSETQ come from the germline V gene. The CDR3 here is CASSLLAAEQYF. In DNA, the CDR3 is TGCGCCAGCAGCTTACTAGCAGCCGAGCAGTACTTC.

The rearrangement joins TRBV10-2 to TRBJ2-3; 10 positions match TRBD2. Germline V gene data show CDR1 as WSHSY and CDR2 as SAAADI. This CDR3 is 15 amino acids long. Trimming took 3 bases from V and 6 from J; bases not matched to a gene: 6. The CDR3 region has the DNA TGCGCCAGCAGTGACCTAGCGGGGGCGGGGGATACGCAGTATTTT. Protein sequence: CASSDLAGAGDTQYF.

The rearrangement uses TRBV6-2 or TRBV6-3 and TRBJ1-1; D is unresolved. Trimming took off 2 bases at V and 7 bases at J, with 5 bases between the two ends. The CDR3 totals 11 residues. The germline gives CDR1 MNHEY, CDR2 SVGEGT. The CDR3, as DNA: TGTGCCAGCAGTTACCTCGGTGAAGCTTTCTTT. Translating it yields CASSYLGEAFF.

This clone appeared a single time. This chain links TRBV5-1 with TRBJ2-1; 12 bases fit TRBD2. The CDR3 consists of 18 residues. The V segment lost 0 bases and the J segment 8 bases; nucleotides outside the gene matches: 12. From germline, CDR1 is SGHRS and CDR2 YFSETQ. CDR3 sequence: CASSLALLAGGLRDEQFF. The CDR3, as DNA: TGCGCCAGCAGCTTGGCCCTCCTAGCGGGGGGGCTTCGGGATGAGCAGTTCTTC.

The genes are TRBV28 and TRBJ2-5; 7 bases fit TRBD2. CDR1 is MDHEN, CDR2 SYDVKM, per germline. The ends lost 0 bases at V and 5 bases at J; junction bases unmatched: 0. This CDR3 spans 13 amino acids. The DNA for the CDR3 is TGTGCCAGCAGTTTATGGGGGGGGGAGACCCAGTACTTC. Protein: CASSLWGGETQYF.

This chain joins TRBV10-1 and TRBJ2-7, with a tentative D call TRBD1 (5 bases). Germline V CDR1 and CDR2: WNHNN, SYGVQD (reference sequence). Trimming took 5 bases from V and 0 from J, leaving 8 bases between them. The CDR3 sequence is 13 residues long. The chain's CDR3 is CASSRQISYEQYF. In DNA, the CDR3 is TGCGCCAGCAGTAGACAGATCTCCTACGAGCAGTACTTC.

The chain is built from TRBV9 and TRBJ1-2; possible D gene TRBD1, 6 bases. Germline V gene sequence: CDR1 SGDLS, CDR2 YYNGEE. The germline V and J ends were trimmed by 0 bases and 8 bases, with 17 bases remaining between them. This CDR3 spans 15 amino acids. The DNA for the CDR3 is TGTGCCAGCAGCGTAGGTATCGGGGGGGCCGGAGGCTACACCTTC. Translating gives CASSVGIGGAGGYTF.

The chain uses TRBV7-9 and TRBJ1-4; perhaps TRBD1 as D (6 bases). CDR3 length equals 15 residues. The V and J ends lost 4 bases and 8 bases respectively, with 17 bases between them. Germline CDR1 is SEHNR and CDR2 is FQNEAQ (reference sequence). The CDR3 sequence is CASSSTGPVGEKLFF. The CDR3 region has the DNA TGTGCCAGCAGCTCTACAGGGCCTGTTGGGGAAAAACTGTTTTTT.

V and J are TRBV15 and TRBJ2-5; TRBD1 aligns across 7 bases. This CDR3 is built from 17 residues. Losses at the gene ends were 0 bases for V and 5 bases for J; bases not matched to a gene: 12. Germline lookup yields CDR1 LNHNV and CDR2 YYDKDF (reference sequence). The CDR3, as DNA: TGTGCCACCAGCAGAGACCCCTTGAGGGGGCAGGGGGAGACCCAGTACTTC. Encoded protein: CATSRDPLRGQGETQYF.

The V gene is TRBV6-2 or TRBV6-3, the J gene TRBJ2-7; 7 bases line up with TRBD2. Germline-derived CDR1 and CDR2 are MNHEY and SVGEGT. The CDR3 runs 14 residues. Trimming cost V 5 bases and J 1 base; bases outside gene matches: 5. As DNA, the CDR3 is TGTGCCAGCAGTGACCTAGCGGTTTCCTACGAGCAGTACTTC. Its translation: CASSDLAVSYEQYF.

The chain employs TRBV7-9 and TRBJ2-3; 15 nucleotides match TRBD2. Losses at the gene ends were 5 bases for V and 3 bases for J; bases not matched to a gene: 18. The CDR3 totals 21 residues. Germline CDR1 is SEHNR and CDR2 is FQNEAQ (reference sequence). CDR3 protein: CASSKLPGLAGGGARTDTQYF. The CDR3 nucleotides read TGTGCCAGCAGCAAGTTACCGGGACTAGCGGGAGGAGGAGCTCGGACAGATACGCAGTATTTT.

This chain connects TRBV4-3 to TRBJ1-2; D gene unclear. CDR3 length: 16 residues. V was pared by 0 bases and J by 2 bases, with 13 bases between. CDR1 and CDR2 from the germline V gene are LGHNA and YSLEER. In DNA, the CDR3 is TGCGCCAGCAGCCAAGATTTTACCGGGAACAACTATGGCTACACCTTC. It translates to CASSQDFTGNNYGYTF.

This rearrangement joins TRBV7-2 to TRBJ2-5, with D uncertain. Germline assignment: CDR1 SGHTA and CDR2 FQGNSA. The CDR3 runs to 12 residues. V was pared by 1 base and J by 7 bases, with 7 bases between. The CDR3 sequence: CASSLDSGTQYF. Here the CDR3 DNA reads TGTGCCAGCAGCTTAGACAGTGGGACCCAGTACTTC.

The CDR3 DNA reads as TGTGCCAGCACCGACGGGACAGTGGGGATATACACAGATACGCAGTATTTT. Amino acid sequence: CASTDGTVGIYTDTQYF. The chain employs TRBV5-5 and TRBJ2-3, with TRBD1 identical over 7 bases. The junction had 15 bases not matched to a gene; V was cut back by 6 bases and J by 2 bases. The CDR3 has 17 amino acids. Germline CDR1 is SGHKS and CDR2 is YYEKEE (reference sequence).